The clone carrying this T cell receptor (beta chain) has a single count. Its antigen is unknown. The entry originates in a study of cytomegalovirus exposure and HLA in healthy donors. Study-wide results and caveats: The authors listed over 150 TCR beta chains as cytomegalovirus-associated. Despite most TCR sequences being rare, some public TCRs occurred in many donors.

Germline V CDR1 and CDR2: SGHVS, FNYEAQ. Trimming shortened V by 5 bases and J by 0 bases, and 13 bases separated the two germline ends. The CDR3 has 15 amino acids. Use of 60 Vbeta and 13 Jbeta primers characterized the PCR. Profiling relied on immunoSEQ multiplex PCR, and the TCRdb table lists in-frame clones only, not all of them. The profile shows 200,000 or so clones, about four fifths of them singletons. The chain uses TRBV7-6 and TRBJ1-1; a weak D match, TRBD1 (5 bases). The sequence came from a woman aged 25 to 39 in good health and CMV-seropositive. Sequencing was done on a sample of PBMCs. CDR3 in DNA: TGTGCCAGCAGCCCCCCAACAGGATTGAACACTGAAGCTTTCTTT. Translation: CASSPPTGLNTEAFF.